This passage covers 14 T cell receptor beta chains from one sample sequenced in a study of T cells in Graves' hyperthyroidism and ophthalmopathy. Template material for amplifying TCR beta CDR3 regions consisted of RNA transcripts. First-round RT-PCR with HTBI primers amplified the TCR CDR3 region. TCRdb fed the multiplex PCR reads into MiXCR, producing one record per CDR3 protein. The sample consists of some 180,000 distinct CDR3 sequences, about a sixth of them appearing once. The sequenced sample was blood. Receptors originate from a woman between 50 and 59 years old with Graves' hyperthyroidism.

This clonotype was counted at least ten times. CDR3 amino acids: CASSQISLRGTEAFF. DNA for the CDR3: TGTGCCAGCAGCCAAATCAGTCTCAGGGGCACTGAAGCTTTCTTT. The J gene is TRBJ1-1, the V gene TRBV3-1; possible D gene TRBD1, 6 bases. The CDR3 is 15 amino acids. Germline CDR1 LGHDT, CDR2 YNNKEL (reference sequence). Trimming shortened V by 2 bases and J by 4 bases, and 14 bases separated the two germline ends.

This clonotype has a handful of counts. The chain couples TRBV27 to TRBJ2-1, with D unresolved. The CDR3 has 12 amino acids. Trimming took 2 bases from V and 8 from J, leaving 7 bases between them. CDR1 is MNHEY, CDR2 SMNVEV, per germline (reference sequence). CDR3 bases: TGTGCCAGCAGTTTACGAGAGGATGAGCAGTTCTTC. The encoded protein is CASSLREDEQFF.

This clonotype was picked up many times. V usage is TRBV11-3 and J usage is TRBJ2-1; D is tentatively TRBD1 or TRBD2 (5 bases each). Germline V CDR1 and CDR2: SGHNT, YENEEA. CDR3 length: 14 residues. The V and J ends lost 2 bases and 11 bases respectively, with 16 bases between them. The CDR3, as DNA: TGTGCCAGCAGCTTAAGCCTAGCCGAGGGGAAGCAGTTCTTC. Its translation is CASSLSLAEGKQFF.

This clonotype occurred many times. The chain combines TRBV12-3 or TRBV12-4 with TRBJ2-5; D ambiguous. This CDR3 has 13 amino acids. The V and J ends lost 7 bases and 2 bases respectively, with 11 bases between them. The CDR3 protein is CASTTHSQETQYF. CDR3 DNA sequence: TGTGCCAGCACGACACACTCACAAGAGACCCAGTACTTC.

This clonotype was recorded at least ten times. The chain recombines TRBV27 with TRBJ2-1, with a weak D call TRBD2 (5 bases). Trimming stripped 5 bases from V and 3 bases from J, with 17 bases between. Germline CDR1 MNHEY, CDR2 SMNVEV (reference sequence). The CDR3 has 16 amino acids. The CDR3 spells CASSAPTGINYNEQFF. The CDR3 coding sequence is TGTGCCAGCAGTGCTCCAACCGGGATAAACTACAATGAGCAGTTCTTC.

The rearrangement links TRBV7-3 to TRBJ2-2, with 7 bases identical to TRBD2. CDR1 and CDR2 (germline): SGHTA, FQGTGA. With V trimmed by 5 bases and J by 4 bases, 10 bases remained unmatched. This CDR3 is 16 amino acids long. The CDR3, as DNA: TGTGCCAGCAGCCCTACCTCGGGAGGCCCCACCGGGGAGCTGTTTTTT. This encodes CASSPTSGGPTGELFF.

Ten or more counts support this clonotype. The chain has TRBV12-3 or TRBV12-4 and TRBJ1-1; perhaps TRBD1 as D (5 bases). This CDR3 is built from 15 residues. V was cut by 5 bases and J by 3 bases, with 16 bases left in between. CDR3 nucleotide sequence: TGTGCCAGCAGTCCCTCGGGGCGGTATGACACTGAAGCTTTCTTT. It translates to CASSPSGRYDTEAFF.

Of note for this clonotype: This may be a read error, as it is one base from a much larger clone. The V and J genes are TRBV7-9 and TRBJ2-7; 8 bases are shared with TRBD1. Unmatched junction bases numbered 7, after V lost 5 bases and J lost 7 bases. Germline V gene sequence: CDR1 SEHNR, CDR2 FQNEAQ (reference sequence). There are 13 residues in the CDR3. The CDR3 sequence is CASSPGTGPEQYF. CDR3 nucleotides: TGTGCCAGCAGCCCCGGGACAGGCCCTGAGCAGTACTTC.

This clonotype was observed a few times. CDR3 residues: CASSQRTGSGNTIYF. The CDR3 DNA reads as TGCGCCAGCAGCCAGAGGACGGGCTCTGGAAACACCATATATTTT. The chain has TRBV4-1 and TRBJ1-3, with D uncertain. There are 15 residues in the CDR3. Germline lookup yields CDR1 MGHRA and CDR2 YSYEKL. The ends were cut back, 3 bases at V and 0 bases at J, with 9 bases in the middle.

This clonotype is deemed medium-sized. The CDR3 DNA reads TGCGCCAGCAGTGACAGCCGGTACAATGAGCAGTTCTTC. It codes for CASSDSRYNEQFF. The V gene is TRBV10-2, the J gene TRBJ2-1; D remains unclear. V was clipped by 3 bases and J by 4 bases, with 7 bases between them. From germline, CDR1 is WSHSY and CDR2 SAAADI. This CDR3 spans 13 amino acids.

In its sample, this clonotype was seen many times. This rearrangement joins TRBV12-3 or TRBV12-4 to TRBJ1-5, with D uncertain. The germline V and J ends were trimmed by 4 bases and 5 bases, with 15 bases remaining between them. CDR3 length equals 15 residues. The CDR3 nucleotides are TGTGCCAGCAGTTCGACGGACCAACCGTATCAGCCCCAGCATTTT. Its protein is CASSSTDQPYQPQHF.

This chain connects TRBV3-1 to TRBJ2-3, with D perhaps TRBD2 (6 bases). V lost 3 bases to trimming and J lost 4 bases, with 17 bases between them. CDR3 length: 16 residues. Germline CDR1 is LGHDT and CDR2 is YNNKEL (reference sequence). The CDR3 nucleotides are TGTGCCAGCAGCCAGGGACCGGGGAGGACGGCAGATACGCAGTATTTT. This sequence encodes CASSQGPGRTADTQYF.

This clonotype was counted between two and nine times. This sequence may be a read error, since a much larger clone differs from it by one base. The V and J genes are TRBV28 and TRBJ2-1; D is uncertain. Deletions cut 3 bases from V and 8 bases from J, with 14 bases between. This CDR3 spans 14 amino acids. Germline V lookup: CDR1 MDHEN, CDR2 SYDVKM. The CDR3 sequence: CASSLRLTLDEQFF. Written as DNA, the CDR3 is TGTGCCAGCAGTTTGCGCCTGACCCTCGATGAGCAGTTCTTC.

The chain combines TRBV7-9 with TRBJ2-2; TRBD1 agrees at 7 bases. This CDR3 is 16 amino acids long. After removal of 3 bases from V and 5 bases from J, the junction contained 9 bases not matched to a gene. Germline loops: CDR1 SEHNR, CDR2 FQNEAQ (reference sequence). The CDR3: CASSFGRGLSTGELFF. The CDR3 DNA follows: TGTGCCAGCAGCTTTGGCAGGGGGTTATCGACCGGGGAGCTGTTTTTT.